The 24 T cell receptor beta chains below all came from one sample that was sequenced in a study of immune cell composition in non-small cell lung cancer. The assay was immunoSEQ multiplex PCR, and TCRdb's table has in-frame clones only and misses some. The sample records over 12,000 clones, about 69% being singletons. The sample was lung tumor tissue. The origin of the receptors is a human donor with non-small cell lung cancer.

The chain joins TRBV19 to TRBJ1-4; D unclear. V dropped 2 bases and J dropped 8 bases, with 18 bases sitting between them. CDR1 and CDR2 (germline): LNHDA, SQIVND (reference sequence). CDR3 length: 16 amino acids. CDR3 residues: CASSIRTPVPQEKLFF. In DNA, the CDR3 is TGTGCCAGTAGTATACGGACTCCCGTTCCCCAGGAAAAACTGTTTTTT.

The rearrangement links TRBV2 to TRBJ2-7; a possible D gene is TRBD1 (6 bases). Trimming cost V 6 bases and J 5 bases, with 14 bases left between them. The CDR3 has 13 amino acids. Germline values: CDR1 SNHLY, CDR2 FYNNEI. The CDR3 DNA sequence: TGTGCCAGCAGGAGCCAGGGGATCCACGAGCAGTACTTC. Its translation: CASRSQGIHEQYF.

This clone was recorded a few times. The V and J genes are TRBV5-4 and TRBJ2-7; 12 nucleotides match TRBD2. The CDR3 length is 15 residues. The J segment lost 5 bases and the V segment lost 4 bases, leaving 7 bases of the junction unmatched. Germline V gives CDR1 SGHNT, CDR2 YYREEE (reference sequence). The DNA for the CDR3 is TGTGCCAGCAGCCCGTGGACTAGCGGGGATAACGAGCAGTACTTC. It codes for CASSPWTSGDNEQYF.

The chain joins TRBV6-1 to TRBJ1-5; 7 bases agree with TRBD1. The V gene's germline CDR1 is MNHNS and CDR2 SASEGT. The CDR3 sequence is 14 residues long. V lost 4 bases and J lost 7; bases outside the gene matches: 7. CDR3 DNA: TGTGCCAGCAGTGGAGACAGGGTAGGACAGCCCCAGCATTTT. Amino acid sequence: CASSGDRVGQPQHF.

This clone has more than one count but fewer than ten. This rearrangement joins TRBV12-5 to TRBJ1-5, with 10 bases identical to TRBD1. The germline V gene has CDR1 LGHNT and CDR2 FRNRAP. The CDR3 length is 15 residues. With 4 bases clipped from V and 5 bases from J, the junction kept 5 bases outside the gene matches. The CDR3 protein is CASGSLTGGDQPQHF. CDR3 bases: TGTGCTAGTGGTTCACTGACAGGGGGCGATCAGCCCCAGCATTTT.

The chain recombines TRBV2 with TRBJ1-4; 10 bases are shared with TRBD1. This CDR3 has 14 residues. From germline, CDR1 is SNHLY and CDR2 FYNNEI. Trimming removed 5 bases from V and 6 bases from J; junction bases left unmatched: 3. The CDR3 DNA reads as TGTGCCAGCAGTACCGACAGGGGGCATGAAAAACTGTTTTTT. This sequence encodes CASSTDRGHEKLFF.

The chain combines TRBV5-4 with TRBJ1-6; 9 nucleotides align to TRBD1. V dropped 4 bases and J dropped 4; count of bases not matched to a gene: 6. The V gene's germline CDR1 is SGHNT and CDR2 YYREEE (reference sequence). The CDR3 runs 16 residues. The CDR3 loop reads CASSPKGTGYNSPLHF. CDR3 coding DNA: TGTGCCAGCAGCCCCAAGGGGACAGGGTATAATTCACCCCTCCACTTT.

This clone was counted between two and nine times. V and J are TRBV5-5 and TRBJ2-2; 10 bases are a match to TRBD1. The trim removed 3 bases at V and 1 base at J, leaving 6 bases unmatched. The CDR3 covers 17 residues. Germline V gives CDR1 SGHKS, CDR2 YYEKEE (reference sequence). The CDR3 loop reads CASSSDRGIQNTGELFF. CDR3 DNA: TGTGCCAGCAGCTCGGACAGGGGGATACAGAACACCGGGGAGCTGTTTTTT.

The chain carries TRBV19 and TRBJ2-1; D unclear. This CDR3 contains 14 residues. V was pared by 1 base and J by 4 bases, with 8 bases between. Germline V gene lookup returns CDR1 LNHDA and CDR2 SQIVND (reference sequence). The CDR3 loop is CASSIGSLYNEQFF. CDR3 DNA: TGTGCCAGTAGTATAGGGAGCCTTTACAATGAGCAGTTCTTC.

A few counts support this clone. V is TRBV10-1 and J is TRBJ2-7, with a possible D match to TRBD1 (5 bases). The ends were cut back, 6 bases at V and 0 bases at J, with 9 bases in the middle. The length of the CDR3 is 13 residues. Germline V lookup: CDR1 WNHNN, CDR2 SYGVQD (reference sequence). CDR3 sequence reads: CASSGHSSYEQYF. DNA of the CDR3: TGCGCCAGCAGCGGACACAGCTCCTACGAGCAGTACTTC.

This chain joins TRBV29-1 and TRBJ2-7, with D tentatively TRBD1 (5 bases). This CDR3 spans 15 amino acids. CDR1 is SQVTM and CDR2 is ANQGSEA in the germline V gene. V dropped 2 bases and J dropped 3 bases, with 17 bases sitting between them. Here the CDR3 DNA reads TGCAGCGTTGAAAAAGAGGCAGGGTCAAACTACGAGCAGTACTTC. Amino acid sequence: CSVEKEAGSNYEQYF.

The V and J genes are TRBV2 and TRBJ1-4, with 9 nucleotides matching TRBD1. CDR3 length equals 15 residues. With 3 bases clipped from V and 3 bases from J, the junction kept 2 bases outside the gene matches. CDR1 and CDR2 from the germline V gene are SNHLY and FYNNEI. The CDR3 sequence: CASSEGQGPNEKLFF. CDR3 coding DNA: TGTGCCAGCAGTGAGGGACAGGGACCTAATGAAAAACTGTTTTTT.

V is TRBV5-1 and J is TRBJ1-5, with TRBD1 matching 7 bases. Germline values: CDR1 SGHRS, CDR2 YFSETQ. With 0 bases clipped from V and 3 bases from J, the junction kept 3 bases outside the gene matches. CDR3 length: 15 amino acids. CDR3 in DNA: TGCGCCAGCAGCTTGGGGGACAGATTCAATCAGCCCCAGCATTTT. Amino acids: CASSLGDRFNQPQHF.

The chain has TRBV6-5 and TRBJ2-3; maybe TRBD2 (5 bases). CDR1 and CDR2 from the germline V gene are MNHEY and SVGAGI. There are 14 residues in the CDR3. The V end was cut by 7 bases, the J end by 2 bases, with 13 bases between. In DNA, the CDR3 is TGTGCCAGCAAACAAGGACTTAACACAGATACGCAGTATTTT. This sequence encodes CASKQGLNTDTQYF.

The table lists this clone with a count of one. V usage is TRBV29-1 and J usage is TRBJ1-2; no clear D. With 3 bases removed from V and 4 bases from J, the gap between germline ends came to 6 bases. In germline, CDR1 is SQVTM, CDR2 ANQGSEA. The CDR3 has 11 amino acids. DNA for the CDR3: TGCAGCGTTGATTCGGTCTATGGCTACACCTTC. This codes for CSVDSVYGYTF. The full variable domain, its missing parts supplied by reference TRBV29-1 and TRBJ1-2, is SAVISQKPSRDICQRGTSLTIQCQVDSQVTMMFWYRQQPGQSLTLIATANQGSEATYESGFVIDKFPISRPNLTFSTLTVSNMSPEDSSIYLCSVDSVYGYTFGSGTRLTVV.

The V call is TRBV9, the J call TRBJ2-3; TRBD1 matches at 7 bases. With V trimmed by 0 bases and J by 6 bases, 7 bases remained unmatched. The CDR3 sequence is 15 residues long. Germline CDR1 reads SGDLS; CDR2 reads YYNGEE. CDR3 amino acids: CASSVDGTEGDTQYF. The CDR3 DNA sequence: TGTGCCAGCAGCGTAGATGGGACAGAGGGGGATACGCAGTATTTT.

The gene calls are TRBV2 and TRBJ2-1; D is possibly TRBD1 (7 bases). Deletions cut 5 bases from V and 3 bases from J, with 14 bases between. Germline V CDR1 and CDR2: SNHLY, FYNNEI. CDR3 length: 15 residues. CDR3 loop: CASSNNRGGYNEQFF. The CDR3 region has the DNA TGTGCCAGCAGTAACAACAGGGGAGGCTACAATGAGCAGTTCTTC.

The V and J genes are TRBV2 and TRBJ2-5; 11 positions agree with TRBD2. Germline-derived CDR1 and CDR2 are SNHLY and FYNNEI. This CDR3 has 15 residues. After removal of 7 bases from V and 0 bases from J, the junction contained 4 bases not matched to a gene. DNA of the CDR3: TGTGCCAGCACTCTAGCGGGGGGCTACCAAGAGACCCAGTACTTC. Amino acid sequence: CASTLAGGYQETQYF.

V usage is TRBV6-1 and J usage is TRBJ2-7; TRBD2 might be the D (6 bases). The CDR3 runs 16 residues. Germline V gives CDR1 MNHNS, CDR2 SASEGT. V lost 3 bases and J 0 bases, leaving 15 bases between the germline ends. CDR3 bases: TGTGCCAGCAGTGAGATCCTGGGGGGAAGCTCCTACGAGCAGTACTTC. Its protein product is CASSEILGGSSYEQYF.

The chain has TRBV5-6 and TRBJ1-5, with D maybe TRBD1 (5 bases). The CDR3 is made up of 13 amino acids. Germline CDR1 is SGHDT and CDR2 is YYEEEE. The V gene lost 0 bases and the J gene lost 6 bases, with 7 bases spanning the gap. For the CDR3, the DNA is TGTGCCAGCAGCTTGGCCGGGGGTCAGCCCCAGCATTTT. Translating it yields CASSLAGGQPQHF. Complete variable domain (other parts from reference TRBV5-6 and TRBJ1-5): DAGVTQSPTHLIKTRGQQVTLRCSPKSGHDTVSWYQQALGQGPQFIFQYYEEEERQRGNFPDRFSGHQFPNYSSELNVNALLLGDSALYLCASSLAGGQPQHFGDGTRLSIL.

In this sample, this clone turned up a few times. The rearrangement joins TRBV2 to TRBJ1-4; D gene uncertain. CDR1 SNHLY and CDR2 FYNNEI come from the germline V gene. The germline V and J ends were trimmed by 9 bases and 8 bases, with 19 bases remaining between them. This CDR3 is 14 amino acids long. The chain's CDR3 is CARLRGKEEEKLFF. Written as DNA, the CDR3 is TGTGCCAGGCTCCGAGGGAAAGAAGAAGAAAAACTGTTTTTT.

The chain employs TRBV7-2 and TRBJ1-2, with 9 bases that match TRBD1. Per the germline V gene, CDR1 is SGHTA and CDR2 is FQGNSA. The CDR3 runs to 14 residues. Trimming took 6 bases from V and 4 from J; bases not matched to a gene: 6. CDR3 loop: CASRPTGGGYGYTF. CDR3 nucleotide sequence: TGTGCCAGCAGACCAACAGGGGGCGGCTATGGCTACACCTTC.

The genes are TRBV5-1 and TRBJ2-3; D possibly corresponds to TRBD1 (5 bases). The CDR3 is 17 amino acids. Germline V lookup: CDR1 SGHRS, CDR2 YFSETQ. V was shortened by 2 bases and J by 4 bases, with 20 bases between the two germline ends. CDR3 sequence: CASSFVQEFLRPDTQYF. CDR3 nucleotide sequence: TGCGCCAGCAGCTTTGTACAGGAATTCCTACGCCCAGATACGCAGTATTTT.

The chain uses TRBV19 and TRBJ1-4, with D maybe TRBD1 (6 bases). This CDR3 comprises 16 residues. The V end was cut by 5 bases, the J end by 5 bases, with 18 bases between. Germline lookup yields CDR1 LNHDA and CDR2 SQIVND (reference sequence). In DNA form, the CDR3 reads TGTGCCAGTAGTGATCCGGGGGGGGCGCACAATGAAAAACTGTTTTTT. Translated, it gives CASSDPGGAHNEKLFF.